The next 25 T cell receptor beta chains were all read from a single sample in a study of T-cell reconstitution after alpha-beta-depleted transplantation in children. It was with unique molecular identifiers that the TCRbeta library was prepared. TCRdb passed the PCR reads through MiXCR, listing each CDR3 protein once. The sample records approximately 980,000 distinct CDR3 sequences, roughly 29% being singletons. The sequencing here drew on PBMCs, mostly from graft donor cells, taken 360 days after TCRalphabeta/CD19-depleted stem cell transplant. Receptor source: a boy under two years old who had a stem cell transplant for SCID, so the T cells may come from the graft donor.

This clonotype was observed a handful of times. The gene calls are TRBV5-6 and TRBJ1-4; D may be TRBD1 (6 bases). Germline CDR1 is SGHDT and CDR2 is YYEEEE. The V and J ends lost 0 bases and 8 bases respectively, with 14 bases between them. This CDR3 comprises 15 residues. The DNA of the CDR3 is TGTGCCAGCAGCTTGGTGCAGGGGAGGACCGAAAAACTGTTTTTT. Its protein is CASSLVQGRTEKLFF.

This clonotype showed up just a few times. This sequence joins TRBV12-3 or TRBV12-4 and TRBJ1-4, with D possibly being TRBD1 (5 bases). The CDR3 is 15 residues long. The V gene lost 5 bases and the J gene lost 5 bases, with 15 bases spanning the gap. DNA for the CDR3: TGTGCCAGCAGTCCACGCCGGTCAGGGAATGAAAAACTGTTTTTT. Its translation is CASSPRRSGNEKLFF.

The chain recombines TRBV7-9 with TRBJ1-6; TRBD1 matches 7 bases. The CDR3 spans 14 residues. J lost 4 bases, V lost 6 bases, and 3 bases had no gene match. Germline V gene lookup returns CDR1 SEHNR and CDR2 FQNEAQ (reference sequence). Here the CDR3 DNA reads TGTGCCAGCAGACCACAGGGGTATAATTCACCCCTCCACTTT. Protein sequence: CASRPQGYNSPLHF. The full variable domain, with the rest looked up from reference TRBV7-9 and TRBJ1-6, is DTGVSQNPRHKITKRGQNVTFRCDPISEHNRLYWYRQTLGQGPEFLTYFQNEAQLEKSRLLSDRFSAERPKGSFSTLEIQRTEQGDSAMYLCASRPQGYNSPLHFGNGTRLTVT.

The CDR3 loop is CASSQEAGESSYNSPLHF. As DNA, the CDR3 is TGTGCCAGCAGCCAAGAAGCCGGTGAGAGCTCCTATAATTCACCCCTCCACTTT. V and J are TRBV4-2 and TRBJ1-6; D is undetermined. Trimming pared 0 bases from V and 0 bases from J, leaving 12 bases between. The germline V gene encodes CDR1 LGHNA and CDR2 YNFKEQ. CDR3 length: 18 amino acids.

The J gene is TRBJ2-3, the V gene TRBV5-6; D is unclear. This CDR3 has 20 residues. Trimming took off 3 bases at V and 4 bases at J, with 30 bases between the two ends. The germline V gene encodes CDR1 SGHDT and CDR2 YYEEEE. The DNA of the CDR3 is TGTGCCAGCAGCTCCTCCTTATGGGTTTTAAGACCCTCCTCCCCAGATACGCAGTATTTT. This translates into CASSSSLWVLRPSSPDTQYF.

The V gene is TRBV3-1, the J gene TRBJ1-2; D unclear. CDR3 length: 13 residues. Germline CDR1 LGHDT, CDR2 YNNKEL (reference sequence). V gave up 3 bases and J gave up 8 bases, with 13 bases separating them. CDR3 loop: CASSQGGVLGYTF. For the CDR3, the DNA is TGTGCCAGCAGCCAGGGAGGCGTCCTAGGCTACACCTTC. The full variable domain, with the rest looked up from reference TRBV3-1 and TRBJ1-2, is DTAVSQTPKYLVTQMGNDKSIKCEQNLGHDTMYWYKQDSKKFLKIMFSYNNKELIINETVPNRFSPKSPDKAHLNLHINSLELGDSAVYFCASSQGGVLGYTFGSGTRLTVV.

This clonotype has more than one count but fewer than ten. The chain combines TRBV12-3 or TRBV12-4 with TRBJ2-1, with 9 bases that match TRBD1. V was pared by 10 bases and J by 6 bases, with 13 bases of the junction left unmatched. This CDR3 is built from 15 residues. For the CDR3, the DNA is TGTGCCACCGTCCACAGGGGGCTTAGGGGCAATGAGCAGTTCTTC. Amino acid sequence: CATVHRGLRGNEQFF.

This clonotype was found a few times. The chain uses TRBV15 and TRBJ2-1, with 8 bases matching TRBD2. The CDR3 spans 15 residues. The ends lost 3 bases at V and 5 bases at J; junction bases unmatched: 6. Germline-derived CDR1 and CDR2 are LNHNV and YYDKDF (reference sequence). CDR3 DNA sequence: TGTGCCACCAGCAGCCGTAGCGGGGCTAACAATGAGCAGTTCTTC. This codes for CATSSRSGANNEQFF.

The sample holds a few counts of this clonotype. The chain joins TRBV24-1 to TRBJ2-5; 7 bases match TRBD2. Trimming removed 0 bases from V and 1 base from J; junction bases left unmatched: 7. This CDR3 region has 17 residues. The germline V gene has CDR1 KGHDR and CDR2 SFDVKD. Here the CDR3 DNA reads TGTGCCACCAGTGATTTGAGGGGTAGCGGGCTCCAAGAGACCCAGTACTTC. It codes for CATSDLRGSGLQETQYF.

CDR3 sequence (DNA): TGTGCCAGCAGCGTATGGAGGGGCGAACTATCCCGCGCTAATAGCTACGAGCAGTACTTC. Amino acids: CASSVWRGELSRANSYEQYF. This chain connects TRBV9 to TRBJ2-7, with D possibly matching TRBD2 (6 bases). Germline assignment: CDR1 SGDLS and CDR2 YYNGEE. V lost 1 base and J 3 bases, leaving 29 bases between the germline ends. There are 20 residues in the CDR3.

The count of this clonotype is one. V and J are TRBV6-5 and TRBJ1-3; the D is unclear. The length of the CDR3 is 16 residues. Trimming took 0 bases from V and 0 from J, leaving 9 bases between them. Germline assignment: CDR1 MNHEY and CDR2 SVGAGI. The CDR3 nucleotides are TGTGCCAGCAGTTACTCAAGGTCGAGCTCTGGAAACACCATATATTTT. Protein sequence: CASSYSRSSSGNTIYF.

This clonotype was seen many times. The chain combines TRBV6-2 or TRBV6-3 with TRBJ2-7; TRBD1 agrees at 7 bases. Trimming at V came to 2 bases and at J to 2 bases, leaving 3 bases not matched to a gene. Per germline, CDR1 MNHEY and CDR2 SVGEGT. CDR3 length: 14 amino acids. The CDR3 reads CASSYGTVTYEQYF. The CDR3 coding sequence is TGTGCCAGCAGTTACGGGACAGTCACCTACGAGCAGTACTTC.

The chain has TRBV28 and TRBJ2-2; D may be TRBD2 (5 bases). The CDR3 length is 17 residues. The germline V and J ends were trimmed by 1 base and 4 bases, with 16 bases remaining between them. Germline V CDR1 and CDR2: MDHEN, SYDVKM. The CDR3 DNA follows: TGTGCCAGCAGTTTATCTCGCCCGAGGGCCGGCACCGGGGAGCTGTTTTTT. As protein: CASSLSRPRAGTGELFF.

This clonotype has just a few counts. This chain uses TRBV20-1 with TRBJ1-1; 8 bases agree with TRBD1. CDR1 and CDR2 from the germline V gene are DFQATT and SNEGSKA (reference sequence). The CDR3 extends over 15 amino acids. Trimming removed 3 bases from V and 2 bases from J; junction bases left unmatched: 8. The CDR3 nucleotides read TGCAGTGCTAGGAGGGGACAGGCGCTTAACACTGAAGCTTTCTTT. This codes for CSARRGQALNTEAFF.

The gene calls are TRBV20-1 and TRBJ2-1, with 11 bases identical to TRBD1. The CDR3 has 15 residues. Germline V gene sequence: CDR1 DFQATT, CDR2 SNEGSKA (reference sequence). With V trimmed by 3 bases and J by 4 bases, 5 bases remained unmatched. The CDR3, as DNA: TGCAGTGCTAGTGGACAGGGGGCAACGTACAATGAGCAGTTCTTC. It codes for CSASGQGATYNEQFF.

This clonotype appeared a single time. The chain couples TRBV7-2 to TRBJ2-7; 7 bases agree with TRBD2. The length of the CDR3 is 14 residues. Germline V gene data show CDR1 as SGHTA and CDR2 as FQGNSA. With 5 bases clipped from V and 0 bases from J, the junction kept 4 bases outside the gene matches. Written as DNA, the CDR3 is TGTGCCAGCAGCAACCGGGACTACTCCTACGAGCAGTACTTC. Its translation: CASSNRDYSYEQYF.

CDR3 nucleotides: TGTGCCAGCAGTCCCGGCTTGGGCTACGAGCAGTACTTC. The encoded protein is CASSPGLGYEQYF. The V and J genes are TRBV12-3 or TRBV12-4 and TRBJ2-7, with D hard to call. V was pared by 5 bases and J by 3 bases, with 11 bases between. The CDR3 length is 13 residues.

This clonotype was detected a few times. The CDR3 protein is CASSSTSGGLEQFF. For the CDR3, the DNA is TGTGCCAGCAGCTCAACTAGCGGGGGGTTGGAGCAGTTCTTC. This chain connects TRBV7-3 to TRBJ2-1; 12 nucleotides match TRBD2. This CDR3 is 14 amino acids long. The germline CDR1 and CDR2 sequences are SGHTA and FQGTGA. The trim removed 4 bases at V and 10 bases at J, leaving 5 bases unmatched.

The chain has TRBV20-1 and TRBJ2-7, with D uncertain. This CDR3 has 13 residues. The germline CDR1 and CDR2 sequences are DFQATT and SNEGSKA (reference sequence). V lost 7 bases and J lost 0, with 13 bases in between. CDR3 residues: CSVPGPSSYEQYF. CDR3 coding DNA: TGCAGTGTCCCGGGCCCCAGCTCCTACGAGCAGTACTTC.

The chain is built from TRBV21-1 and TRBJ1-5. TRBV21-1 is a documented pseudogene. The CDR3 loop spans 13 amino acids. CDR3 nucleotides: TGTGCCAGTTCTGGGAGGGTAAGGCAGCCCCAGCATTTT. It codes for CASSGRVRQPQHF.

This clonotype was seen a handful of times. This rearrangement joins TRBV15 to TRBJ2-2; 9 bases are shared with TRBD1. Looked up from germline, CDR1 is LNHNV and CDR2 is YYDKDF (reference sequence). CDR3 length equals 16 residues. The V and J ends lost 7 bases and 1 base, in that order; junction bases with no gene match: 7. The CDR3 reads CATIKGGQGNTGELFF. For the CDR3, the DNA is TGTGCCACCATCAAAGGGGGACAGGGGAACACCGGGGAGCTGTTTTTT.

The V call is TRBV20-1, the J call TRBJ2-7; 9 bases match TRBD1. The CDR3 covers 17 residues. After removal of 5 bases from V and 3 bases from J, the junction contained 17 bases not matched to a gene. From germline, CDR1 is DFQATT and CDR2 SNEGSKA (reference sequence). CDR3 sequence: CSALQSGQGPRLYEQYF. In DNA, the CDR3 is TGCAGTGCTCTCCAGTCGGGACAGGGACCCCGGCTCTACGAGCAGTACTTC.

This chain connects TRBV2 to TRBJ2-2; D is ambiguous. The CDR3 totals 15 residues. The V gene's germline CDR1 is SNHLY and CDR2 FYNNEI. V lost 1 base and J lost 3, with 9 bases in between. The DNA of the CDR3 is TGTGCCAGCAGTGAAGGCCATGGGGACACCGGGGAGCTGTTTTTT. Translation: CASSEGHGDTGELFF.

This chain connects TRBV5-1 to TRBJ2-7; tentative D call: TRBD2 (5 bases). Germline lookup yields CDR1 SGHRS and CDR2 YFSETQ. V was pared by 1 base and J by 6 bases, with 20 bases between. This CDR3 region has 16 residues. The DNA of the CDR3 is TGCGCCAGCAGCTTGAACCCGGGAATAATGCGAGCCGAGCAGTACTTC. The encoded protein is CASSLNPGIMRAEQYF.

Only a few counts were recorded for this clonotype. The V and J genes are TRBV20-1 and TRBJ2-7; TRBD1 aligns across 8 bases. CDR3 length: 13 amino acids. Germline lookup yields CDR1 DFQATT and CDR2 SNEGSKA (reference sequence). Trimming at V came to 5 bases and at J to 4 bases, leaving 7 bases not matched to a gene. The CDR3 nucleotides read TGCAGTGCTGCGACAGGGGCAGGATACGAGCAGTACTTC. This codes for CSAATGAGYEQYF.